This T cell receptor beta chain was obtained from a study of blood T cell repertoires in COVID-19. Background on the study: There were acute and convalescent COVID-19 samples, and they came from the United States, Italy and Spain. Nucleic acid was either cDNA or gDNA, and it came from T cells, B-cell-depleted T cells, or PBMCs.

Deletions cut 2 bases from V and 5 bases from J, with 13 bases between. This CDR3 has 14 amino acids. Germline CDR1 SGHNT, CDR2 YYREEE (reference sequence). Produced via immunoSEQ multiplex PCR; TCRdb's table is partial and in-frame only. The repertoire includes approximately 390,000 clones, just under 90% of them detected once, and 10% sits in the top ten. Researchers sorted participants into cohorts using their self-reported clinical history. Symptom resolution, clearance, or two negative PCRs marked the recovered donors of Cohort 3. The V gene is TRBV5-4, the J gene TRBJ2-5; a weak D match, TRBD2 (5 bases). The sample comprised PBMCs or T cells enriched from blood (not recorded which). The TCR originated in a woman aged 50 to 60 who had recovered from COVID-19. The DNA for the CDR3 is TGTGCCAGCAGCTTAATGGCTGGGGAGGAGACCCAGTACTTC. It translates to CASSLMAGEETQYF.